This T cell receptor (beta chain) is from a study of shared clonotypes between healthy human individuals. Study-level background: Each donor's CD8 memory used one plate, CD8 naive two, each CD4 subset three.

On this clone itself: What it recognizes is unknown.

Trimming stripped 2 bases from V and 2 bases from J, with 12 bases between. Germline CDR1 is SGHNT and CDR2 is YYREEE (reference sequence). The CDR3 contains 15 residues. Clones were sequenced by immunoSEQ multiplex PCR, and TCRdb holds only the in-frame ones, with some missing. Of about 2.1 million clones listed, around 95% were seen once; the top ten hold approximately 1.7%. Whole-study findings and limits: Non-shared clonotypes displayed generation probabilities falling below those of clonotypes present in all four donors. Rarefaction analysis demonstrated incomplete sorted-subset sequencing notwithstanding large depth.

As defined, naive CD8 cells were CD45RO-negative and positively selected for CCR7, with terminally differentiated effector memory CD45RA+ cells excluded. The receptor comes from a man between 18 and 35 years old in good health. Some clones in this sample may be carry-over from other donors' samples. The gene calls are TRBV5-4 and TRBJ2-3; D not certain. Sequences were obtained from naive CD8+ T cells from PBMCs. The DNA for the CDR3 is TGTGCCAGCAGCTTCTCTGTCGGAATCACAGATACGCAGTATTTT. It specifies CASSFSVGITDTQYF.